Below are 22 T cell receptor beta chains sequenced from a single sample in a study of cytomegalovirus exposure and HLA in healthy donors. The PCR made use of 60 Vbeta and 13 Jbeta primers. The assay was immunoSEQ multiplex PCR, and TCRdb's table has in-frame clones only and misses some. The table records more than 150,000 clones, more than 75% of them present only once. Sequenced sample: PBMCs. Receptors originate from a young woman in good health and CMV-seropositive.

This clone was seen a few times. Here the CDR3 DNA reads TGTGCCAGTAGTAGTCTGGGCTACGAGCAGTACTTC. This gives the protein CASSSLGYEQYF. The rearrangement links TRBV19 to TRBJ2-5, with D hard to call. The J call could be wrong; TRBJ2-7 is a better fit for the DNA end. Germline V gene data show CDR1 as LNHDA and CDR2 as SQIVND (reference sequence). This CDR3 has 12 amino acids.

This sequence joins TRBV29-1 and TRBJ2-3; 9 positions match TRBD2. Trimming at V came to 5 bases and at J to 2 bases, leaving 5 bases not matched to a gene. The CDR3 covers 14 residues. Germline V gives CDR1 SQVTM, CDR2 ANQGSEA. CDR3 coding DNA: TGCAGCGTTCGAGTAGCGGGGGACACAGATACGCAGTATTTT. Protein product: CSVRVAGDTDTQYF.

In DNA form, the CDR3 reads TGTGCCAGCAGTGGGGTCTTGGGAGGACCCCTCCACTTT. The encoded protein is CASSGVLGGPLHF. This chain connects TRBV27 to TRBJ1-6; D uncertain. The CDR3 sequence is 13 residues long. CDR1 is MNHEY, CDR2 SMNVEV, per germline (reference sequence). V was pared by 5 bases and J by 12 bases, with 14 bases between.

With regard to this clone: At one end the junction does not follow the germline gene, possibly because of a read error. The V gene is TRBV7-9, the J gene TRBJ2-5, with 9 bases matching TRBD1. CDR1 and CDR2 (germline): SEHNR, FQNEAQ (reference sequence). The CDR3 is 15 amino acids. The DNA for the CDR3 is TGTGCCAGCAGCCTAGGGACAGGGCGAGGGGAGACCCGGTACTTC. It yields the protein CASSLGTGRGETRYF.

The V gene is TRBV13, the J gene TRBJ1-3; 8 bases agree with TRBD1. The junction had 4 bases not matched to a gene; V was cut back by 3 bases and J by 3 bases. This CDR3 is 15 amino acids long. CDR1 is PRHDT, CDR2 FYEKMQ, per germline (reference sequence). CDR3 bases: TGTGCCAGCAGCTTTTCCACAGGGGGTGGAAACACCATATATTTT. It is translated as CASSFSTGGGNTIYF.

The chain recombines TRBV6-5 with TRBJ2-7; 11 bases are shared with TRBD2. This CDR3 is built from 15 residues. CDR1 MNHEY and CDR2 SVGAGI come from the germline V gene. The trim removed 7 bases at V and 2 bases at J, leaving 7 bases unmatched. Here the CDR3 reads CASTQLAGVAYEQYF. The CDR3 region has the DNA TGTGCCAGCACCCAACTAGCGGGGGTAGCCTACGAGCAGTACTTC.

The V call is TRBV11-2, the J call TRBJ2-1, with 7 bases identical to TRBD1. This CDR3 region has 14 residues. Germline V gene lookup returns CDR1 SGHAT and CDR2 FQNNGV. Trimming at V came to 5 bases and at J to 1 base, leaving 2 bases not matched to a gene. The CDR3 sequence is CASSRDSSYNEQFF. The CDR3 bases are TGTGCCAGCAGCCGGGACAGTTCCTACAATGAGCAGTTCTTC.

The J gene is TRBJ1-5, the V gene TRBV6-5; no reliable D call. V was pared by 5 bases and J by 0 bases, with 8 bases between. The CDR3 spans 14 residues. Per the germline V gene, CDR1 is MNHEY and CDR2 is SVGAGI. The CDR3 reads CASSENSSNQPQHF. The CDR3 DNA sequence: TGTGCCAGCAGTGAGAACAGTAGCAATCAGCCCCAGCATTTT.

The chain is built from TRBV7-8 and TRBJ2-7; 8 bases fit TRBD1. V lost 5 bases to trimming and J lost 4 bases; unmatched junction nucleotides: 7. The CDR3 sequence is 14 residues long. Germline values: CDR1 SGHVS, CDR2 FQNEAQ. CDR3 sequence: CASSPRTGRYEQYF. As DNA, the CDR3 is TGTGCCAGCAGCCCACGGACAGGGCGGTACGAGCAGTACTTC.

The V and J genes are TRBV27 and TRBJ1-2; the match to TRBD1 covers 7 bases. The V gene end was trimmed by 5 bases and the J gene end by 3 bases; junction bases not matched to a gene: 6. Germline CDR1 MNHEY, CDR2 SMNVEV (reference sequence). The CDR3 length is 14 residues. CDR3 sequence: CASSPRGKDYGYTF. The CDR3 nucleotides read TGTGCCAGCAGTCCCAGGGGGAAGGACTATGGCTACACCTTC.

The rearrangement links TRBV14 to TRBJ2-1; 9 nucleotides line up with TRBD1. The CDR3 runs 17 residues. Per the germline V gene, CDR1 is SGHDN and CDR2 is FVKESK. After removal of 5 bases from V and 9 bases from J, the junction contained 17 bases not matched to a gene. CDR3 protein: CASSGQRQGGLLGEQFF. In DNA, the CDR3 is TGTGCCAGCAGCGGCCAGAGACAGGGGGGACTTTTGGGTGAGCAGTTCTTC.

The CDR3 loop reads CASRPGQRYNEQFF. CDR3 in DNA: TGTGCCAGCAGACCGGGACAGAGATACAATGAGCAGTTCTTC. This sequence joins TRBV2 and TRBJ2-1, with 7 bases lining up with TRBD1. The CDR3 consists of 14 residues. Germline lookup yields CDR1 SNHLY and CDR2 FYNNEI. The V segment lost 6 bases and the J segment 4 bases; nucleotides outside the gene matches: 6.

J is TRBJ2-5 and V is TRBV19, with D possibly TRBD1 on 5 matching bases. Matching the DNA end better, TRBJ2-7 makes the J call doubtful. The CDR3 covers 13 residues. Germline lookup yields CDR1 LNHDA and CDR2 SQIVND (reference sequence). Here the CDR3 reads CASSIVGAYEQYF. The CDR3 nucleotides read TGTGCCAGTAGTATCGTAGGGGCCTACGAGCAGTACTTC.

CDR3 region: CASTGQGATGELFF. The CDR3 DNA sequence: TGTGCCAGCACGGGACAGGGGGCTACCGGGGAGCTGTTTTTT. V and J are TRBV2 and TRBJ2-2; 12 bases agree with TRBD1. The CDR3 runs 14 residues. From germline, CDR1 is SNHLY and CDR2 FYNNEI. V lost 7 bases and J lost 5; bases outside the gene matches: 2.

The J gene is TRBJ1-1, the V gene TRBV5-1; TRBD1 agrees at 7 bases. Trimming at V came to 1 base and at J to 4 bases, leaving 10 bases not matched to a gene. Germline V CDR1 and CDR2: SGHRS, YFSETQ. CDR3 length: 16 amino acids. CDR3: CASSLRAGGWVTEAFF. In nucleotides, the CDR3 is TGCGCCAGCAGCTTGAGGGCAGGGGGTTGGGTCACTGAAGCTTTCTTT.

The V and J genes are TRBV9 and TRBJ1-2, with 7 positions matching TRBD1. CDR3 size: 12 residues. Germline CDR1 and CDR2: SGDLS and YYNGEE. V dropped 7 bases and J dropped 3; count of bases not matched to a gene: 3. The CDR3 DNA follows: TGTGCCAGCGAGGGGGCTCACTATGGCTACACCTTC. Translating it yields CASEGAHYGYTF.

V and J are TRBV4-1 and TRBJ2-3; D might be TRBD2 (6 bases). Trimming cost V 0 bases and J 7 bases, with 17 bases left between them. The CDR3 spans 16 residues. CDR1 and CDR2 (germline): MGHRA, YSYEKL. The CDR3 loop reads CASSQDSGRQGNTQYF. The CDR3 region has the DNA TGCGCCAGCAGCCAAGATTCAGGGAGGCAAGGGAATACGCAGTATTTT.

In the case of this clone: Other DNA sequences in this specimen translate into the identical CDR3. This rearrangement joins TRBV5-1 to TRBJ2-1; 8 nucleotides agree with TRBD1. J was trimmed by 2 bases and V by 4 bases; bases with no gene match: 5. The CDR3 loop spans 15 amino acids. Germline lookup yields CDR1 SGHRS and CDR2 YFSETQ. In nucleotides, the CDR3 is TGCGCCAGCAGCGCGGGACAGGAGGCCTACAATGAGCAGTTCTTC. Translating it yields CASSAGQEAYNEQFF.

This CDR3 is CASSAGFFGVSEAFF. The DNA for the CDR3 is TGCGCCAGCAGCGCGGGGTTTTTTGGGGTGTCTGAAGCTTTCTTT. This chain links TRBV5-1 with TRBJ1-1; D unresolved. The CDR3 runs to 15 residues. Germline values: CDR1 SGHRS, CDR2 YFSETQ. V was shortened by 4 bases and J by 6 bases, with 19 bases between the two germline ends.

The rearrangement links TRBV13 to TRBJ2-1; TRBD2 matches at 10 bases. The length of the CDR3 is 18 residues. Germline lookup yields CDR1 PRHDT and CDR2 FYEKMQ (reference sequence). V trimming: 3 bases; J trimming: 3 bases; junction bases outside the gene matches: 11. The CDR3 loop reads CASSFASIAGGRYNEQFF. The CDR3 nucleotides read TGTGCCAGCAGCTTCGCTAGCATAGCGGGGGGCCGCTACAATGAGCAGTTCTTC. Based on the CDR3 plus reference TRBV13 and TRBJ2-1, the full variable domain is AAGVIQSPRHLIKEKRETATLKCYPIPRHDTVYWYQQGPGQDPQFLISFYEKMQSDKGSIPDRFSAQQFSDYHSELNMSSLELGDSALYFCASSFASIAGGRYNEQFFGPGTRLTVL.

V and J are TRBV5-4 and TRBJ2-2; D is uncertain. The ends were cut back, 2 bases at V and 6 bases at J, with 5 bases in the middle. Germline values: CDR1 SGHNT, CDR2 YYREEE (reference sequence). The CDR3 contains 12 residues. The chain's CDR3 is CASSFGAGELFF. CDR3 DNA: TGTGCCAGCAGCTTCGGTGCCGGGGAGCTGTTTTTT.

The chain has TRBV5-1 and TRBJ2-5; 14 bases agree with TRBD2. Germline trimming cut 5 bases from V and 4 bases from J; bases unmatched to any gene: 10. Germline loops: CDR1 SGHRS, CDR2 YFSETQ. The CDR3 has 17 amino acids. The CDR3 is CASSLPETSGGAETQYF. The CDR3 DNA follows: TGCGCCAGCAGTCTCCCGGAGACTAGCGGGGGGGCAGAGACCCAGTACTTC.